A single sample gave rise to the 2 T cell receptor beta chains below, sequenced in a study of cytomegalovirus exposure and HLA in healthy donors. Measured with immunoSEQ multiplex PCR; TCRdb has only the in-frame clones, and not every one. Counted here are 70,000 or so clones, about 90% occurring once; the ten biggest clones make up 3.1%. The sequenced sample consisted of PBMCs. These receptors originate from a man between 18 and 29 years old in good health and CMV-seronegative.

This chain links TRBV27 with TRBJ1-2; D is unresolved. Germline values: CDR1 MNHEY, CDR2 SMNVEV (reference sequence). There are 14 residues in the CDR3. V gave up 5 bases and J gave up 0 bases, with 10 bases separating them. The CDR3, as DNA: TGTGCCAGCAGTCCGATTTCGGCTAACTATGGCTACACCTTC. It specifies CASSPISANYGYTF.

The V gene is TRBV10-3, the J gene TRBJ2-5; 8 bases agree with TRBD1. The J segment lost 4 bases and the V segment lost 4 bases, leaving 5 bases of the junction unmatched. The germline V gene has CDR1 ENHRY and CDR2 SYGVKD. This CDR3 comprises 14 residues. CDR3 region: CAISVSDRGETQYF. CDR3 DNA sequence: TGTGCCATCAGTGTAAGCGACAGGGGAGAGACCCAGTACTTC.